A single T cell receptor (beta chain) is shown here with its context. Its antigen is currently unknown. As handled by the study authors: There were no quality scores in the junction-only immunoSEQ sequences, so filtering differed. The table came from immunoSEQ multiplex PCR; TCRdb's copy has only in-frame clones and leaves some out. V, J and clone size reflect that table, while D and trimming were determined from the DNA. The sample has some 2,100,000 clones; 90% to 96% are singletons. The data were obtained in a study of shared clonotypes between healthy human individuals. Study in general: Per donor, three plates held CD4 naive cells, three held CD4 memory, two held CD8 naive and one held CD8 memory.

The CDR3 is made up of 16 amino acids. Germline V gene data show CDR1 as GTSNPN and CDR2 as SVGIG (reference sequence). Germline trimming cut 0 bases from V and 6 bases from J; bases unmatched to any gene: 7. Findings of the study overall: Sequencing depth was a factor that was expected to affect clonotype sharing among donors.

The sample was naive CD4+ T cells sorted from blood. The subset here: CD45RA+ positively selected. The clonotype originates from a man aged 18 to 30 in good health. J is TRBJ2-2 and V is TRBV30, with 10 bases that match TRBD1. The CDR3 coding sequence is TGTGCCTGGAGTGTACTCGGACAGGGGGAATCCGGGGAGCTGTTTTTT. It is translated as CAWSVLGQGESGELFF. Looking up the rest from reference TRBV30 and TRBJ2-2 gives the full variable domain: SQTIHQWPATLVQPVGSPLSLECTVEGTSNPNLYWYRQAAGRGLQLLFYSVGIGQISSEVPQNLSASRPQDRQFILSSKKLLLSDSGFYLCAWSVLGQGESGELFFGEGSRLTVL.